These 10 T cell receptor beta chains originate from one sample sequenced in a study of blood T cell repertoires in COVID-19. Here immunoSEQ multiplex PCR was the method, and the copy in TCRdb shows in-frame clones only, minus some. The sample carries 250,000 to 300,000 clones, 88% recorded once. Sequences were obtained from peripheral blood. The source is a young woman with acute or convalescent COVID-19.

The rearrangement uses TRBV4-1 and TRBJ2-4; a possible D gene is TRBD2 (6 bases). The CDR3 has 14 amino acids. The germline V and J ends were trimmed by 5 bases and 4 bases, with 12 bases remaining between them. In germline, CDR1 is MGHRA, CDR2 YSYEKL. The CDR3 bases are TGCGCCAGCAGCTTAATTGGGGGGAAAAACATTCAGTACTTC. Translation: CASSLIGGKNIQYF.

The chain couples TRBV5-1 to TRBJ1-1; D not resolved. Per germline, CDR1 SGHRS and CDR2 YFSETQ. This CDR3 region has 13 residues. V was shortened by 7 bases and J by 0 bases, with 10 bases between the two germline ends. CDR3 nucleotides: TGCGCCAGCGGACTGGGGATGAACACTGAAGCTTTCTTT. Residues: CASGLGMNTEAFF.

V is TRBV5-4 and J is TRBJ2-2; 9 bases line up with TRBD2. V lost 2 bases to trimming and J lost 4 bases; unmatched junction nucleotides: 15. The CDR3 totals 19 residues. The V gene's germline CDR1 is SGHNT and CDR2 YYREEE (reference sequence). CDR3 bases: TGTGCCAGCAGCTTCCCCCGGGGTAGCGGGAGTTTAAGCACCGGGGAGCTGTTTTTT. Its translation: CASSFPRGSGSLSTGELFF.

This clone was seen once. The chain employs TRBV5-5 and TRBJ2-2, with 9 positions matching TRBD1. The CDR3 is made up of 17 amino acids. Germline-derived CDR1 and CDR2 are SGHKS and YYEKEE (reference sequence). V gave up 0 bases and J gave up 6 bases; unmatched junction bases: 9. CDR3 sequence reads: CASSLEVGTGSAGELFF. CDR3 DNA: TGTGCCAGCAGCTTGGAAGTTGGGACAGGGTCGGCCGGGGAGCTGTTTTTT.

The rearrangement uses TRBV5-1 and TRBJ2-2, with D unclear. The V gene lost 4 bases and the J gene lost 3 bases, with 16 bases spanning the gap. This CDR3 has 16 amino acids. CDR1 is SGHRS and CDR2 is YFSETQ in the germline V gene. In DNA form, the CDR3 reads TGCGCCAGCAGCATCAGGTTGACGTCGGACACCGGGGAGCTGTTTTTT. Amino acids: CASSIRLTSDTGELFF.

J is TRBJ2-2 and V is TRBV5-1, with 12 positions matching TRBD1. After removal of 2 bases from V and 7 bases from J, the junction contained 3 bases not matched to a gene. CDR1 and CDR2 (germline): SGHRS, YFSETQ. The CDR3 loop spans 15 amino acids. The CDR3 sequence is CASSFGDRGLGELFF. CDR3 nucleotides: TGCGCCAGCAGCTTTGGGGACAGGGGGCTCGGGGAGCTGTTTTTT. Based on the CDR3 plus reference TRBV5-1 and TRBJ2-2, the full variable domain is KAGVTQTPRYLIKTRGQQVTLSCSPISGHRSVSWYQQTPGQGLQFLFEYFSETQRNKGNFPGRFSGRQFSNSRSEMNVSTLELGDSALYLCASSFGDRGLGELFFGEGSRLTVL.

CDR3 DNA sequence: TGTGCCAGCAGTCTCGGAAGGACAGGGAATTCACCCCTCCACTTT. The encoded protein is CASSLGRTGNSPLHF. J is TRBJ1-6 and V is TRBV3-1 (or the pseudogene TRBV3-2), with 8 nucleotides matching TRBD1. The CDR3 length is 15 residues. Germline trimming cut 6 bases from V and 7 bases from J; bases unmatched to any gene: 8. The germline gives CDR1 LGHDT, CDR2 YNNKEL (reference sequence).

This sequence joins TRBV19 and TRBJ2-1, with 10 bases matching TRBD2. V was pared by 7 bases and J by 6 bases, with 9 bases of the junction left unmatched. The CDR3 is 15 residues long. CDR1 is LNHDA, CDR2 SQIVND, per germline (reference sequence). The CDR3 is CASTKREGLPNEQFF. The CDR3 DNA reads TGTGCCAGTACCAAGCGGGAGGGCCTTCCCAATGAGCAGTTCTTC.

The chain uses TRBV10-3 and TRBJ2-2, with D hard to call. This CDR3 is 14 amino acids long. Trimming removed 2 bases from V and 5 bases from J, with 9 bases in between. In germline, CDR1 is ENHRY, CDR2 SYGVKD. Here the CDR3 DNA reads TGTGCCATCAGTGAGAAAGTACGGACCGGGGAGCTGTTTTTT. Its protein is CAISEKVRTGELFF.

The CDR3 loop is CASSKDHRVTDTQYF. CDR3 in DNA: TGTGCCAGCAGCAAAGATCACAGGGTGACAGATACGCAGTATTTT. This sequence joins TRBV21-1 and TRBJ2-3; the D call in the table, TRBD1, was not verified against the DNA. TRBV21-1 is reported as a pseudogene. The CDR3 runs 15 residues.